Listed here are 20 T cell receptor beta chains from one sample, sequenced in a study of Graves' ophthalmopathy and Graves' hyperthyroidism. Amplified material comprised TCR beta CDR3 regions derived from RNA transcripts. HTBI primers were used in a first-round RT-PCR, which preceded a second-round multiplex PCR. TCRdb redid the calling of the multiplex PCR reads with MiXCR, one entry per CDR3 protein. The sample carries some 750,000 distinct CDR3 sequences, 40% recorded once. The sample comprised peripheral blood. These receptors originate from an adult man with Graves' ophthalmopathy.

The chain recombines TRBV2 with TRBJ2-7, with 8 nucleotides matching TRBD2. This CDR3 is built from 15 residues. CDR1 SNHLY and CDR2 FYNNEI come from the germline V gene. V shed 6 bases and J 2 bases; nucleotides not matched to a gene: 9. The CDR3 DNA reads as TGTGCCAGCAGCCAAGATGGCGGGGGGACCTACGAGCAGTACTTC. As protein: CASSQDGGGTYEQYF.

This clonotype was counted between two and nine times. The CDR3 sequence is CASSGDRTGRNTIYF. The CDR3 nucleotides read TGTGCCAGTAGTGGGGACCGGACAGGGAGAAACACCATATATTTT. V usage is TRBV19 and J usage is TRBJ1-3; the match to TRBD1 covers 8 bases. The V gene's germline CDR1 is LNHDA and CDR2 SQIVND (reference sequence). CDR3 length equals 15 residues. Germline trimming cut 5 bases from V and 5 bases from J; bases unmatched to any gene: 8.

The chain couples TRBV5-4 to TRBJ2-7, with 10 bases aligning to TRBD1. V shed 0 bases, J shed 0 bases, and the junction held 3 bases outside the gene matches. This CDR3 region has 16 residues. The V gene's germline CDR1 is SGHNT and CDR2 YYREEE (reference sequence). The CDR3 spells CASSLETGGVSYEQYF. The DNA for the CDR3 is TGTGCCAGCAGCTTGGAGACAGGGGGCGTCTCCTACGAGCAGTACTTC.

The V gene is TRBV29-1, the J gene TRBJ1-3; 7 bases agree with TRBD1. V lost 4 bases and J lost 8; bases outside the gene matches: 14. The length of the CDR3 is 15 residues. Germline values: CDR1 SQVTM, CDR2 ANQGSEA. CDR3 nucleotide sequence: TGCAGCGTTGGCGTACAGGGGTGGGATGGCTACACCATATATTTT. It specifies CSVGVQGWDGYTIYF.

This chain uses TRBV29-1 with TRBJ2-5; D might be TRBD1 or TRBD2, each matching 5 bases. The tail of the sequence fits TRBJ2-1 better, so the J call may be wrong. The CDR3 extends over 12 amino acids. Germline CDR1 reads SQVTM; CDR2 reads ANQGSEA. The CDR3 is CSGGRGYNEQFF. The CDR3, as DNA: TGCAGCGGGGGACGGGGATACAATGAGCAGTTCTTC.

The rearrangement uses TRBV24-1 and TRBJ1-5; 10 bases line up with TRBD1. V lost 4 bases to trimming and J lost 2 bases; unmatched junction nucleotides: 10. Germline CDR1 KGHDR, CDR2 SFDVKD. CDR3 size: 18 residues. CDR3 sequence: CATSDPGTGVSRNQPQHF. The CDR3 DNA is TGTGCCACCAGTGACCCAGGGACAGGGGTTAGTCGCAATCAGCCCCAGCATTTT.

This clonotype was seen ten or more times. The rearrangement uses TRBV2 and TRBJ1-1; no clear D. The CDR3 loop spans 13 amino acids. Deletions cut 7 bases from V and 2 bases from J, with 11 bases between. The germline V gene has CDR1 SNHLY and CDR2 FYNNEI. The CDR3 sequence: CASIQVKNTEAFF. The CDR3, as DNA: TGTGCCAGCATCCAGGTGAAAAACACTGAAGCTTTCTTT.

Only a few counts were recorded for this clonotype. The rearrangement uses TRBV2 and TRBJ1-2, with D unresolved. V was trimmed by 5 bases and J by 3 bases, leaving 22 bases between them. Germline V gene lookup returns CDR1 SNHLY and CDR2 FYNNEI. The CDR3 spans 17 residues. CDR3 coding DNA: TGTGCCAGCAGTTTGACGTTGTGGTCCGGTCGAGACTATGGCTACACCTTC. Amino acid sequence: CASSLTLWSGRDYGYTF.

This clonotype was counted many times. V usage is TRBV20-1 and J usage is TRBJ2-7; D unresolved. The ends were cut back, 5 bases at V and 3 bases at J, with 5 bases in the middle. Germline V gives CDR1 DFQATT, CDR2 SNEGSKA (reference sequence). This CDR3 contains 10 residues. For the CDR3, the DNA is TGCAGTGCTCAGGACTACGAGCAGTACTTC. Residues: CSAQDYEQYF.

The chain has TRBV7-2 and TRBJ1-1; D not resolved. CDR3 length equals 13 residues. Germline lookup yields CDR1 SGHTA and CDR2 FQGNSA. V lost 6 bases, J lost 4 bases, and 12 bases lay in between. The DNA of the CDR3 is TGTGCCAGCAGTATTTACCCGGGCACTGAAGCTTTCTTT. It codes for CASSIYPGTEAFF.

This chain links TRBV25-1 with TRBJ2-2; TRBD2 is a possible D gene (5 bases). CDR1 is MGHDK and CDR2 is SYGVNS in the germline V gene. This CDR3 is built from 14 residues. The CDR3 coding sequence is TGTGCAAACAACCCGGGATATAATGCCGGGGAGCTGTTTTTT. Residues: CANNPGYNAGELFF.

As to this clonotype: The junction departs from germline at one end; a sequencing error may be responsible. The chain combines TRBV24-1 with TRBJ1-4; D not certain. The CDR3 covers 13 residues. CDR1 and CDR2 (germline): KGHDR, SFDVKD. The CDR3 loop is CASSWTVNEKLFF. The CDR3 nucleotides read TGTGCCAGCAGTTGGACGGTTAATGAAAAACTGTTTTTT.

This clonotype was detected a few times. The chain uses TRBV7-9 and TRBJ1-1, with D tentatively TRBD1 (5 bases). The V end was cut by 6 bases, the J end by 8 bases, with 19 bases between. There are 14 residues in the CDR3. CDR1 and CDR2 from the germline V gene are SEHNR and FQNEAQ (reference sequence). Here the CDR3 DNA reads TGTGCCAGCAGGACACACGGCGGGGGGACGGAAGCTTTCTTT. Residues: CASRTHGGGTEAFF.

This clonotype was observed at least ten times. J is TRBJ2-6 and V is TRBV25-1, with D possibly matching TRBD1 (7 bases). V dropped 5 bases and J dropped 0 bases, with 17 bases sitting between them. The CDR3 covers 18 residues. Looked up from germline, CDR1 is MGHDK and CDR2 is SYGVNS. DNA for the CDR3: TGTGCCAGCAGTCCCCGTGCGGGACAGCGCTCTGGGGCCAACGTCCTGACTTTC. Translation: CASSPRAGQRSGANVLTF.

This clonotype appeared many times. The chain uses TRBV7-2 and TRBJ1-1, with a possible D match to TRBD1 (6 bases). CDR1 is SGHTA, CDR2 FQGNSA, per germline. This CDR3 contains 14 residues. V lost 4 bases and J lost 3, with 12 bases in between. The CDR3 DNA sequence: TGTGCCAGCAGCTCGCTAGGGGGAGACACTGAAGCTTTCTTT. It is translated as CASSSLGGDTEAFF.

This clonotype was seen just once. This sequence joins TRBV25-1 and TRBJ2-5; 7 bases match TRBD2. From germline, CDR1 is MGHDK and CDR2 SYGVNS. J was trimmed by 3 bases and V by 8 bases; bases with no gene match: 12. The CDR3 totals 15 residues. Here the CDR3 reads CASVSVGGGKETQYF. CDR3 sequence (DNA): TGTGCCAGCGTTTCAGTTGGGGGGGGGAAAGAGACCCAGTACTTC.

The genes are TRBV19 and TRBJ1-1, with unresolved D. Trimming took off 8 bases at V and 1 base at J, with 11 bases between the two ends. This CDR3 has 13 amino acids. Germline V gene sequence: CDR1 LNHDA, CDR2 SQIVND (reference sequence). The CDR3 loop reads CASHKGWNTEAFF. DNA for the CDR3: TGTGCCAGTCATAAAGGATGGAACACTGAAGCTTTCTTT.

This clonotype occurred a few times. The CDR3 DNA sequence: TGTGCCAGTATAAGGACACACTACGAGCAGTACTTC. Protein: CASIRTHYEQYF. The V and J genes are TRBV19 and TRBJ2-7, with D perhaps matching TRBD1 (5 bases). Germline values: CDR1 LNHDA, CDR2 SQIVND (reference sequence). This CDR3 has 12 residues. V lost 7 bases and J lost 3, with 10 bases in between.

The CDR3 reads CSASAGLAGGSYEQYF. CDR3 nucleotide sequence: TGCAGTGCTAGTGCCGGGCTAGCGGGGGGCTCCTACGAGCAGTACTTC. The chain combines TRBV20-1 with TRBJ2-7; 11 bases line up with TRBD2. CDR3 length: 16 residues. Germline V CDR1 and CDR2: DFQATT, SNEGSKA (reference sequence). With V trimmed by 3 bases and J by 0 bases, 7 bases remained unmatched.

V usage is TRBV24-1 and J usage is TRBJ1-5; TRBD1 agrees at 9 bases. Germline values: CDR1 KGHDR, CDR2 SFDVKD. CDR3 length: 15 residues. V lost 4 bases and J lost 9; bases outside the gene matches: 9. As DNA, the CDR3 is TGTGCCACCAGTGACCCAGGGACAGGGAAAGGGCCCCAGCATTTT. Protein: CATSDPGTGKGPQHF.